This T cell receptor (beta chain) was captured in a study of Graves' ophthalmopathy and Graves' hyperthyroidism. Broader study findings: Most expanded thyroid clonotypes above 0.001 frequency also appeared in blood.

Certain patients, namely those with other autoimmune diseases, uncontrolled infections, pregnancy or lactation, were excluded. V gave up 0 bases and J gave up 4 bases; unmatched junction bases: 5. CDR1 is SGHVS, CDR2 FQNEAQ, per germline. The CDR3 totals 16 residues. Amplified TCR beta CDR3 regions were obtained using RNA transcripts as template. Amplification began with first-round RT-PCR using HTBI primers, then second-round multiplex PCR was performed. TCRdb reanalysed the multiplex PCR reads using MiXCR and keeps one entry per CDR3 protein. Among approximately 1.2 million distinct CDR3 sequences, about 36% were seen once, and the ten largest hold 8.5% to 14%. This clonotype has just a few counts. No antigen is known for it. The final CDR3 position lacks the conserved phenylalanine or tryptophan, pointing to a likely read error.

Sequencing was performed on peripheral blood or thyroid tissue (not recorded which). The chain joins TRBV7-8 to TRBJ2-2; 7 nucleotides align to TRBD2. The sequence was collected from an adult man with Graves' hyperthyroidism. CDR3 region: CASSLAGTTFTGELFS. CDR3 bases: TGTGCCAGCAGCTTAGCCGGGACTACCTTCACCGGGGAGCTGTTTTCT.